This TCR delta chain stems from a study of Vδ1+ human thymocytes. Study-level points and caveats: Despite high sort purity, roughly a fifth of thymic T cell receptor delta sequences were Vdelta2. Highly polyclonal TRG and TRD repertoires with Gaussian CDR3 length distributions appeared in thymus.

The CDR3 has 20 residues. V was shortened by 0 bases and J by 0 bases, with 23 bases between the two germline ends. CDR1 TSWWSYY and CDR2 QGS come from the germline V gene. This clone appeared a few times. Its specificity is not known. Extracted RNA was reverse transcribed into cDNA. Pooled V-gene forward primers with one constant-region reverse primer generated the CDR3 amplicons by multiplex PCR. TCRdb re-called the multiplex PCR reads via CATT. The table has fewer than 90,000 delta-chain clones, about 38% seen once. The specimen sequenced was Vdelta1+ gamma-delta thymocytes from the thymus. The subset is: FACS-sorted CD3+ TCRalphabeta- TCRVdelta1+ TCRVdelta2- thymocytes. This receptor was identified in a boy under three years old who had congenital heart surgery. V is TRDV1 and J is TRDJ1, with D unclear. The CDR3 DNA sequence: TGTGCTCTTGGGGAACTACGGGTGAGAGTTACCCACCCCTACACCGATAAACTCATCTTT. This translates into CALGELRVRVTHPYTDKLIF.